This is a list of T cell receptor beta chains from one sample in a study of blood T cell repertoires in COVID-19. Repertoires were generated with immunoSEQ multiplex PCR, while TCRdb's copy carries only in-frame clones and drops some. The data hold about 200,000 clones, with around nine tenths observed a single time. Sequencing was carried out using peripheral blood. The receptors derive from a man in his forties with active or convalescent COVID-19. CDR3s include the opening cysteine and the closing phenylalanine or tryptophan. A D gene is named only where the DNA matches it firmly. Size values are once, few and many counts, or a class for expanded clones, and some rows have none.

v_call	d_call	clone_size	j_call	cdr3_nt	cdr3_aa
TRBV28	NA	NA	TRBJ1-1	TGTGCCAGCAGACAGGGTTTCGAAGCTTTCTTT	CASRQGFEAFF
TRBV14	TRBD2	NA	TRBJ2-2	TGTGCCAGCAGCCCTTTAGGACTAGCGGGAGGTCGCACCGGGGAGCTGTTTTTT	CASSPLGLAGGRTGELFF
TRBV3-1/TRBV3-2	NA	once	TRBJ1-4	TGTGCCAGCTCCCGCGGGGCAATGGCAACTAATGAAAAACTGTTTTTT	CASSRGAMATNEKLFF
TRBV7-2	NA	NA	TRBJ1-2	TGTGCCAGCAGCTTATCCAGGCTGGATGGCTACACCTTC	CASSLSRLDGYTF
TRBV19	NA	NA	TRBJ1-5	TGTGCCAGTAGTATGGCAGGGTCTAGCAATCAGCCCCAGCATTTT	CASSMAGSSNQPQHF
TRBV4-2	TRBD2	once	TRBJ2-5	TGTGCCAGCAGCCAAGATTCGGGACTAGCGGGAAGAGAGACCCAGTACTTC	CASSQDSGLAGRETQYF
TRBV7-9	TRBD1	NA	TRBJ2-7	TGTGCCAGCAGCATGACAGGGGGTGGTTACGAGCAGTACTTC	CASSMTGGGYEQYF
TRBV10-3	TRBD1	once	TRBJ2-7	TGTGCCATCAGTGAGCCAGATACCGGGACAGGGAGCTCCTACGAGCAGTACTTC	CAISEPDTGTGSSYEQYF
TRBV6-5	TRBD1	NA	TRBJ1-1	TGTGCCAGCAGCCTGGGGGGACAGGGGGACACTGAAGCTTTCTTT	CASSLGGQGDTEAFF
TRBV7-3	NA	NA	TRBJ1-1	TGTGCCAGCAGCTTAACTGGCGGGAACACTGAAGCTTTCTTT	CASSLTGGNTEAFF
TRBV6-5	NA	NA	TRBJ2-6	TGTGCCAGCACTTACAGCCTTGCCTTTGGGGCCAACGTCCTGACTTTC	CASTYSLAFGANVLTF
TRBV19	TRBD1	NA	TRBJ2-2	TGTGCCAGTACCTTCCAGGGGGCCGGGGAGCTGTTTTTT	CASTFQGAGELFF
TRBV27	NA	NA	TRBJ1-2	TGTGCCAGCAGTTTAGTCAACGGCTATGGCTACACCTTC	CASSLVNGYGYTF
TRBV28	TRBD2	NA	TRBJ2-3	TGTGCCAGCAGTTTTGGGGCGGGGGGAACAGATACGCAGTATTTT	CASSFGAGGTDTQYF
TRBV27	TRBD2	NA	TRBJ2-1	TGTGCCAGCAGTCTCCTTATAGCGGGACCATCCTACAATGAGCAGTTCTTC	CASSLLIAGPSYNEQFF
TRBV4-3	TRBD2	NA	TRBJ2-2	TGCGCCAGCAGCCAAGATACCGTAGCGGGGGAAGTCACCGGGGAGCTGTTTTTT	CASSQDTVAGEVTGELFF
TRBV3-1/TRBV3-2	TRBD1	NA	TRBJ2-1	TGTGCCAGCAGCCAAGTAAATAATATCGAGTTGGGACAGGGTTCCTACAATGAGCAGTTCTTC	CASSQVNNIELGQGSYNEQFF
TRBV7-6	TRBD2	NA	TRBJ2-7	TGTGCCAGCAGCATCGCCGGGACTAGTGACGAGCAGTACTTC	CASSIAGTSDEQYF
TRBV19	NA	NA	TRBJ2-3	TGTGCCAGTAGTATAGCTTTCGGGGAAACAGATACGCAGTATTTT	CASSIAFGETDTQYF
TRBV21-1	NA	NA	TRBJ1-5	TGTGCCAGCAGCAACGGGACATCATATCAGCCCCAGCATTTT	CASSNGTSYQPQHF
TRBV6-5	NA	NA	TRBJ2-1	TGTGCCAGCAGCAGTGCCGGAGGACGGTTCTTC	CASSSAGGRFF
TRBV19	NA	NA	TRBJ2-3	TGTGCCAGCTCAGATGGGGCGTCAAGCCTAACAGATACGCAGTATTTT	CASSDGASSLTDTQYF